This T cell receptor beta chain was found in a study of blood T cells in healthy people across ages. Regarding the study as a whole: Donors of long life had a larger count of naive CD4+ cells and greater diversity than aged donors.

For this clonotype: Its target is unknown. At one end, the junction sequence differs from germline, possibly due to a read error.

Donor samples were obtained from healthy Caucasian individuals from Russia, aged 6 to 90. Using a J-beta primer mix together with a sample-barcoded 5' primer, a second PCR was run for about 7 to 12 cycles. Each cDNA molecule, via a template-switch adaptor with 12 random nucleotides, was tagged. TCRdb reprocessed the 5' RACE reads via MiXCR and lists one record per CDR3 protein. Of about 730,000 distinct CDR3 sequences in the sample, about 40% were seen once. The length of the CDR3 is 15 residues. CDR1 and CDR2 from the germline V gene are DFQATT and SNEGSKA (reference sequence). Sequencing was carried out using blood. This chain joins TRBV20-1 and TRBJ2-5; weak D call: TRBD1 (6 bases). This TCR was sampled from a woman between 55 and 75 years old in good health. The CDR3 region is CRASHTGTPGETQYF. The CDR3 DNA reads TGCCGTGCTAGTCACACCGGGACACCAGGAGAGACCCAGTACTTC.